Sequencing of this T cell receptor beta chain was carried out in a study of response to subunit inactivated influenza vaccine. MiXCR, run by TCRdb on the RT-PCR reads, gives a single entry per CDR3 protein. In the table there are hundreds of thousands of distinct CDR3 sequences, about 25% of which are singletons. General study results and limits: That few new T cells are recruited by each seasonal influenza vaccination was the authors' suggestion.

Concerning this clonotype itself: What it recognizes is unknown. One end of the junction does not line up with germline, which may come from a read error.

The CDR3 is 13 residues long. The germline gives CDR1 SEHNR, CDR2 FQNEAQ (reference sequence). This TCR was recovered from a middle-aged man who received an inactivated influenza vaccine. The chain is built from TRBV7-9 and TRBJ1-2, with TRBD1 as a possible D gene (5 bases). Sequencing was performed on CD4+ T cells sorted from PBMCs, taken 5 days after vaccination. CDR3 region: CAGSLEGNYGYTF. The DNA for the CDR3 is TGTGCCGGCAGCTTGGAGGGGAACTATGGCTACACCTTC.